This TCR beta chain was identified in a study of cytomegalovirus exposure and HLA in healthy donors. Findings and limits, study-wide: The study flagged fewer than 200 TCR beta chains as cytomegalovirus-associated. In a later analysis, HLA-associated TCR beta chains were more clonally expanded than equally common others.

The PCR used 60 Vbeta and 13 Jbeta primers. In the original analysis: In a later analysis, the count reached 74 million or so unique TCR beta chains, with roughly 11 million shared. The protocol was immunoSEQ multiplex PCR, while the TCRdb copy is restricted to in-frame clones and leaves out a portion. V and J calls and clone size are those listed in that table; D and trimming were worked out from the DNA. The data contain 120,000 to 150,000 clones, 70% to 80% of them singletons. A word on this clone: Its antigen is undetermined.

CDR1 SGHTA and CDR2 FQGNSA come from the germline V gene. The CDR3 contains 12 residues. V lost 3 bases and J lost 7, with 7 bases in between. The chain is built from TRBV7-2 and TRBJ2-1; D may be TRBD1 (5 bases). This receptor was taken from a female donor in good health and CMV-seronegative. Material for sequencing was PBMCs. CDR3 bases: TGTGCCAGCAGCTTCCCAGGGAATGAGCAGTTCTTC. It yields the protein CASSFPGNEQFF.